The sequence of this TCR beta chain was determined in a study of blood T cell repertoires in COVID-19. Study as a whole: T cells, B-cell-depleted T cells, or PBMCs supplied cDNA or gDNA.

This CDR3 has 15 residues. V lost 11 bases to trimming and J lost 6 bases; unmatched junction nucleotides: 9. Germline V gene sequence: CDR1 ENHRY, CDR2 SYGVKD. This clone appeared a single time. Cohort assignment relied on participant-reported clinical history. For recovered donors of Cohort 3, there were two negative PCRs, clearance, or symptom resolution. Libraries were prepared by immunoSEQ multiplex PCR; TCRdb keeps only in-frame clonotypes and omits some of them. The sample carries around 250,000 clones, 85% to 90% recorded once. What was sequenced was PBMCs or T cells enriched from blood (not recorded which). The rearrangement links TRBV10-3 to TRBJ1-6; 11 bases match TRBD1. This TCR came from a man aged 18-30 years who had recovered from COVID-19. The CDR3 loop is CAAGQGATGNSPLHF. In nucleotides, the CDR3 is TGTGCCGCCGGACAGGGGGCGACCGGTAATTCACCCCTCCACTTT.